Presented here are 18 T cell receptor beta chains from one specimen sequenced in a study of T cells in Graves' hyperthyroidism and ophthalmopathy. Template material for amplifying TCR beta CDR3 regions consisted of RNA transcripts. RT-PCR in the first round (using the HTBI primer set) targeted the TCR CDR3. Using its own MiXCR run on the multiplex PCR reads, TCRdb lists one record per CDR3 protein. The table shows more than 450,000 distinct CDR3 sequences, with around 20% occurring only once. The sequenced sample was blood. The receptors come from a man between 40 and 49 years old with Graves' ophthalmopathy.

The rearrangement joins TRBV6-1 to TRBJ2-5, with D perhaps TRBD1 (6 bases). The CDR3 totals 15 residues. Germline V gene data show CDR1 as MNHNS and CDR2 as SASEGT. Trimming took off 4 bases at V and 2 bases at J, with 14 bases between the two ends. The CDR3 loop reads CASSVAGTPQETQYF. CDR3 in DNA: TGTGCCAGCAGTGTGGCCGGGACACCTCAAGAGACCCAGTACTTC.

This chain uses TRBV10-3 with TRBJ2-7; D gene uncertain. Between the trimmed V and J ends, which lost 0 bases and 5 bases, there was a span of 14 bases. Germline V lookup: CDR1 ENHRY, CDR2 SYGVKD. This CDR3 has 15 amino acids. The CDR3 coding sequence is TGTGCCATCAGTGAGTCGACCAAAGAGGTCAACGAGCAGTACTTC. Translating gives CAISESTKEVNEQYF.

This clonotype appeared many times. This chain joins TRBV11-2 and TRBJ2-3, with D possibly matching TRBD2 (6 bases). Trimming removed 5 bases from V and 1 base from J, with 16 bases in between. The CDR3 totals 16 residues. Germline V gives CDR1 SGHAT, CDR2 FQNNGV. Here the CDR3 DNA reads TGTGCCAGCAGCCAACCTCGACTAGTTGGCACAGATACGCAGTATTTT. Its protein product is CASSQPRLVGTDTQYF. The entire variable domain, with the rest obtained from reference TRBV11-2 and TRBJ2-3, is as follows: EAGVAQSPRYKIIEKRQSVAFWCNPISGHATLYWYQQILGQGPKLLIQFQNNGVVDDSQLPKDRFSAERLKGVDSTLKIQPAKLEDSAVYLCASSQPRLVGTDTQYFGPGTRLTVL.

This chain connects TRBV2 to TRBJ2-7; 7 bases are shared with TRBD1. Germline V CDR1 and CDR2: SNHLY, FYNNEI. With 11 bases clipped from V and 4 bases from J, the junction kept 8 bases outside the gene matches. This CDR3 is 12 amino acids long. In DNA, the CDR3 is TGTGCCCCCGGGGACAGCAAATACGAGCAGTACTTC. Its protein is CAPGDSKYEQYF.

This clonotype was seen at least ten times. The chain uses TRBV20-1 and TRBJ2-5; TRBD1 matches 12 bases. V was clipped by 4 bases and J by 5 bases; unmatched bases: 5. Germline CDR1 and CDR2: DFQATT and SNEGSKA (reference sequence). This CDR3 spans 14 amino acids. CDR3 loop: CSATRDRGLETQYF. In DNA form, the CDR3 reads TGCAGTGCTACCCGGGACAGGGGGCTGGAGACCCAGTACTTC.

This clonotype was detected only a few times. The chain has TRBV28 and TRBJ1-6; D unclear. The CDR3 length is 18 residues. V was pared by 7 bases and J by 4 bases, with 23 bases between. Germline CDR1 reads MDHEN; CDR2 reads SYDVKM. CDR3 in DNA: TGTGCCAGCACCCTTCCGTCCAATGAGTCCTTTTATAATTCACCCCTCCACTTT. Translation: CASTLPSNESFYNSPLHF.

V and J are TRBV5-6 and TRBJ1-5, with D perhaps TRBD1 (5 bases). This CDR3 is built from 15 residues. V lost 6 bases and J lost 6, with 19 bases in between. Looked up from germline, CDR1 is SGHDT and CDR2 is YYEEEE. In DNA form, the CDR3 reads TGTGCCAGCACCTTAGCCGGGACCAACAGTCAGCCCCAGCATTTT. It translates to CASTLAGTNSQPQHF.

This chain joins TRBV5-1 and TRBJ1-2; D remains ambiguous. Looked up from germline, CDR1 is SGHRS and CDR2 is YFSETQ. V was shortened by 2 bases and J by 3 bases, with 5 bases between the two germline ends. CDR3 size: 12 residues. CDR3 in DNA: TGCGCCAGCAGCTTAAATGACTATGGCTACACCTTC. This encodes CASSLNDYGYTF.

The chain is built from TRBV9 and TRBJ2-3, with 7 bases aligning to TRBD2. V trimming: 4 bases; J trimming: 1 base; junction bases outside the gene matches: 9. Per the germline V gene, CDR1 is SGDLS and CDR2 is YYNGEE. CDR3 length: 16 residues. In DNA form, the CDR3 reads TGTGCCAGCAGCCCCACGAGCGGGGCTGGCACAGATACGCAGTATTTT. Encoded protein: CASSPTSGAGTDTQYF. Combining the CDR3 with reference TRBV9 and TRBJ2-3 gives the whole variable domain DSGVTQTPKHLITATGQRVTLRCSPRSGDLSVYWYQQSLDQGLQFLIQYYNGEERAKGNILERFSAQQFPDLHSELNLSSLELGDSALYFCASSPTSGAGTDTQYFGPGTRLTVL.

This clonotype was picked up many times. The genes are TRBV11-2 and TRBJ2-3; 8 nucleotides match TRBD1. Germline assignment: CDR1 SGHAT and CDR2 FQNNGV. The CDR3 sequence is 15 residues long. V gave up 7 bases and J gave up 2 bases; unmatched junction bases: 8. The DNA of the CDR3 is TGTGCCAGCACGATCGGGACAGGAAACACAGATACGCAGTATTTT. Translated, it gives CASTIGTGNTDTQYF. The entire variable domain, with the rest obtained from reference TRBV11-2 and TRBJ2-3, is as follows: EAGVAQSPRYKIIEKRQSVAFWCNPISGHATLYWYQQILGQGPKLLIQFQNNGVVDDSQLPKDRFSAERLKGVDSTLKIQPAKLEDSAVYLCASTIGTGNTDTQYFGPGTRLTVL.

The chain employs TRBV30 and TRBJ2-1, with 7 bases that match TRBD2. The CDR3 loop spans 13 amino acids. The ends lost 8 bases at V and 5 bases at J; junction bases unmatched: 9. Per the germline V gene, CDR1 is GTSNPN and CDR2 is SVGIG (reference sequence). The CDR3 coding sequence is TGTGCCGGACGGACTAGAGGGGACAATGAGCAGTTCTTC. Protein: CAGRTRGDNEQFF. The entire variable domain, with the rest obtained from reference TRBV30 and TRBJ2-1, is as follows: SQTIHQWPATLVQPVGSPLSLECTVEGTSNPNLYWYRQAAGRGLQLLFYSVGIGQISSEVPQNLSASRPQDRQFILSSKKLLLSDSGFYLCAGRTRGDNEQFFGPGTRLTVL.

This chain links TRBV7-2 with TRBJ1-5; TRBD1 agrees at 10 bases. CDR3 length: 14 residues. Per germline, CDR1 SGHTA and CDR2 FQGNSA. V gave up 2 bases and J gave up 11 bases; unmatched junction bases: 6. The CDR3: CASSLSWTGGSQHF. CDR3 sequence (DNA): TGTGCCAGCAGCTTAAGTTGGACAGGGGGGTCCCAGCATTTT.

This clonotype was observed many times. This chain joins TRBV5-1 and TRBJ1-1, with 7 positions matching TRBD1. This CDR3 contains 15 residues. The V segment lost 4 bases and the J segment 5 bases; nucleotides outside the gene matches: 11. The germline CDR1 and CDR2 sequences are SGHRS and YFSETQ. CDR3 sequence: CASSLGDSFLTEAFF. Written as DNA, the CDR3 is TGCGCCAGCAGCCTGGGGGACAGTTTTCTGACTGAAGCTTTCTTT.

This clonotype was counted many times. The chain carries TRBV30 and TRBJ1-5, with unresolved D. The CDR3 length is 13 residues. Per the germline V gene, CDR1 is GTSNPN and CDR2 is SVGIG (reference sequence). Trimming left V 0 bases short and J 6 bases short, with 9 bases between. The CDR3 bases are TGTGCCTGGAGTGTCGAGGTGGGTCAGCCCCAGCATTTT. This encodes CAWSVEVGQPQHF.

This clonotype was counted only a few times. CDR3 in amino acids: CASSQEGQRGAEDTQYF. In nucleotides, the CDR3 is TGCGCCAGCAGCCAAGAAGGACAGCGGGGGGCGGAAGATACGCAGTATTTT. The rearrangement uses TRBV4-1 and TRBJ2-3, with 9 positions matching TRBD2. In germline, CDR1 is MGHRA, CDR2 YSYEKL. The CDR3 sequence is 17 residues long. With V trimmed by 0 bases and J by 5 bases, 9 bases remained unmatched.

This clonotype occurred a few times. The V call is TRBV5-1, the J call TRBJ2-1; 7 bases map to TRBD2. This CDR3 comprises 15 residues. Germline V lookup: CDR1 SGHRS, CDR2 YFSETQ. The trim removed 0 bases at V and 3 bases at J, leaving 3 bases unmatched. In nucleotides, the CDR3 is TGCGCCAGCAGCTTGGATGCGGGAGACTACAATGAGCAGTTCTTC. This codes for CASSLDAGDYNEQFF.

This clonotype has just a few counts. This chain joins TRBV7-2 and TRBJ2-5, with 10 bases identical to TRBD2. CDR1 and CDR2 from the germline V gene are SGHTA and FQGNSA. V lost 5 bases and J lost 9; bases outside the gene matches: 21. This CDR3 has 18 amino acids. CDR3 in amino acids: CASSQGGRLAGEGEAQYF. The CDR3 region has the DNA TGTGCCAGCAGCCAAGGCGGTCGGCTAGCGGGAGAGGGTGAGGCCCAGTACTTC.

This clonotype was found a few times. V usage is TRBV11-2 and J usage is TRBJ1-3, with no clear D. The V gene lost 7 bases and the J gene lost 9 bases, with 19 bases spanning the gap. Germline CDR1 and CDR2: SGHAT and FQNNGV. This CDR3 comprises 14 residues. The CDR3 coding sequence is TGTGCCAGCACCAATATTCCCCCGTTTTCCACCATATATTTT. It specifies CASTNIPPFSTIYF.